These 27 T cell receptor beta chains were all obtained from the same sample, sequenced in a study of beta chain features in type 1 diabetes. Sequencing targeted expressed TCRB transcripts, as all isolated RNA had been reverse transcribed. The protocol was immunoSEQ multiplex PCR, while the TCRdb copy is restricted to in-frame clones and leaves out a portion. This sample has fewer than 650,000 clones; roughly 15% occur once, and the top ten carry more than 0.08%. Sequencing was performed on naive CD4+ T cells from blood. The receptors derive from a young man in good health.

This clone showed up just a few times. The rearrangement links TRBV10-3 to TRBJ2-2; unclear D gene. Germline loops: CDR1 ENHRY, CDR2 SYGVKD. This CDR3 is built from 16 residues. The V end lost 6 bases, the J end lost 2 bases, and 16 bases lay between the germline ends. CDR3 nucleotide sequence: TGTGCCATCAGCTTGGGCCATTCACTTAACACCGGGGAGCTGTTTTTT. This encodes CAISLGHSLNTGELFF.

This chain connects TRBV28 to TRBJ1-1, with TRBD1 matching 7 bases. V gave up 6 bases and J gave up 1 base; unmatched junction bases: 8. CDR1 and CDR2 from the germline V gene are MDHEN and SYDVKM. This CDR3 comprises 15 residues. DNA of the CDR3: TGTGCCAGCAGGGCCAGGACAGGTGGGAACACTGAAGCTTTCTTT. Translating it yields CASRARTGGNTEAFF.

The rearrangement links TRBV29-1 to TRBJ1-2; 8 nucleotides align to TRBD1. The CDR3 is 14 residues long. Germline assignment: CDR1 SQVTM and CDR2 ANQGSEA. Trimming took 1 base from V and 4 from J; bases not matched to a gene: 5. CDR3 residues: CSVEVGDRSYGYTF. The CDR3 DNA reads as TGCAGCGTTGAAGTCGGGGACAGGAGCTATGGCTACACCTTC.

This clone was observed a few times. The chain couples TRBV7-3 to TRBJ2-1; TRBD2 matches 8 bases. The CDR3 loop spans 15 amino acids. V lost 5 bases, J lost 1 base, and 4 bases stayed unmatched. CDR1 and CDR2 from the germline V gene are SGHTA and FQGTGA. For the CDR3, the DNA is TGTGCCAGCAGCCCACTAGCGGATTCCTACAATGAGCAGTTCTTC. Its translation: CASSPLADSYNEQFF.

This clone was seen only a few times. V usage is TRBV9 and J usage is TRBJ2-2; possible D gene TRBD1, 6 bases. The ends were cut back, 4 bases at V and 6 bases at J, with 10 bases in the middle. Germline V gene data show CDR1 as SGDLS and CDR2 as YYNGEE. There are 13 residues in the CDR3. The CDR3 loop reads CASSTQGSGELFF. The CDR3, as DNA: TGTGCCAGCAGCACACAGGGATCCGGGGAGCTGTTTTTT. Based on the CDR3 plus reference TRBV9 and TRBJ2-2, the full variable domain is DSGVTQTPKHLITATGQRVTLRCSPRSGDLSVYWYQQSLDQGLQFLIQYYNGEERAKGNILERFSAQQFPDLHSELNLSSLELGDSALYFCASSTQGSGELFFGEGSRLTVL.

The rearrangement joins TRBV28 to TRBJ1-1; D unclear. V was shortened by 2 bases and J by 4 bases, with 14 bases between the two germline ends. CDR3 length equals 15 residues. The germline CDR1 and CDR2 sequences are MDHEN and SYDVKM. The CDR3 DNA reads TGTGCCAGCAGTTTAATAGAGGGCGTGCGCACTGAAGCTTTCTTT. Translation gives CASSLIEGVRTEAFF. The entire variable domain, with the rest obtained from reference TRBV28 and TRBJ1-1, is as follows: DVKVTQSSRYLVKRTGEKVFLECVQDMDHENMFWYRQDPGLGLRLIYFSYDVKMKEKGDIPEGYSVSREKKERFSLILESASTNQTSMYLCASSLIEGVRTEAFFGQGTRLTVV.

The rearrangement joins TRBV5-1 to TRBJ2-5, with unresolved D. Trimming left V 4 bases short and J 2 bases short, with 12 bases between. The CDR3 runs 14 residues. Germline V gives CDR1 SGHRS, CDR2 YFSETQ. The CDR3 loop reads CASSRSPGQETQYF. For the CDR3, the DNA is TGCGCCAGCAGCCGATCACCGGGTCAAGAGACCCAGTACTTC.

Here the CDR3 reads CAIMYSGSGPNTGELFF. The CDR3, as DNA: TGTGCCATCATGTATAGCGGTAGCGGGCCGAACACCGGGGAGCTGTTTTTT. This chain connects TRBV10-3 to TRBJ2-2; 7 bases align to TRBD2. The CDR3 runs to 17 residues. Germline V gene data show CDR1 as ENHRY and CDR2 as SYGVKD. Trimming at V came to 7 bases and at J to 0 bases, leaving 11 bases not matched to a gene.

The sample holds a few counts of this clone. CDR3 sequence (DNA): TGTGCCAGCACACAATCTGGGGTACTAGACTATGGCTACACCTTC. Its protein is CASTQSGVLDYGYTF. The chain uses TRBV9 and TRBJ1-2; no clear D gene. Germline V gene data show CDR1 as SGDLS and CDR2 as YYNGEE. The V gene lost 6 bases and the J gene lost 3 bases, with 18 bases spanning the gap. CDR3 length equals 15 residues.

The J gene is TRBJ1-5, the V gene TRBV11-2; D possibly corresponds to TRBD1 (6 bases). In germline, CDR1 is SGHAT, CDR2 FQNNGV. V lost 5 bases and J lost 0, with 11 bases in between. The CDR3 runs to 15 residues. The CDR3 DNA is TGTGCCAGCAGCCCGGGACACTATAGCAATCAGCCCCAGCATTTT. Translated, it gives CASSPGHYSNQPQHF.

About this clone: Other DNA sequences in this sample translate to the same CDR3. The chain couples TRBV18 to TRBJ2-1; the D is unclear. CDR1 is KGHSH, CDR2 LQKENI, per germline. V was pared by 2 bases and J by 5 bases, with 1 base between. The CDR3 totals 11 residues. The CDR3 nucleotides are TGTGCCAGCTCACCAAACAATGAGCAGTTCTTC. Residues: CASSPNNEQFF.

This clone occurred a few times. V gene TRBV5-1 combines with J gene TRBJ1-2; 9 positions match TRBD1. The V gene end was trimmed by 3 bases and the J gene end by 4 bases; junction bases not matched to a gene: 7. In germline, CDR1 is SGHRS, CDR2 YFSETQ. The CDR3 consists of 15 residues. CDR3 in DNA: TGCGCCAGCAGCTCGAAGCTGACAGGGGGCTATGGCTACACCTTC. Translated, it gives CASSSKLTGGYGYTF.

A few counts support this clone. The CDR3 spells CSADRRGPSRAFF. DNA for the CDR3: TGCAGCGCCGACAGGAGGGGCCCGTCCAGGGCTTTCTTT. The chain joins TRBV29-1 to TRBJ1-1; a weak D match, TRBD1 (6 bases). V lost 7 bases and J lost 11, with 23 bases in between. CDR1 and CDR2 (germline): SQVTM, ANQGSEA. CDR3 length: 13 residues.

The chain couples TRBV2 to TRBJ2-6; no definite D call. The CDR3 runs 14 residues. Germline V gene lookup returns CDR1 SNHLY and CDR2 FYNNEI. With 8 bases removed from V and 2 bases from J, the gap between germline ends came to 10 bases. CDR3 bases: TGTGCCAGCTTCAGGTGGCCTGGGGCCAACGTCCTGACTTTC. Amino acid sequence: CASFRWPGANVLTF.

This sequence joins TRBV7-2 and TRBJ2-3; D not certain. In germline, CDR1 is SGHTA, CDR2 FQGNSA. The CDR3 has 14 amino acids. Trimming removed 1 base at V and 1 base at J, with 6 bases between. The CDR3 nucleotides are TGTGCCAGCAGCTTAGTCGGACGCACAGATACGCAGTATTTT. Encoded protein: CASSLVGRTDTQYF. The full variable domain, completed using reference TRBV7-2 and TRBJ2-3, is GAGVSQSPSNKVTEKGKDVELRCDPISGHTALYWYRQSLGQGLEFLIYFQGNSAPDKSGLPSDRFSAERTGGSVSTLTIQRTQQEDSAVYLCASSLVGRTDTQYFGPGTRLTVL.

CDR3 protein: CASSLGLAGDYEQYF. The CDR3 nucleotides are TGTGCCAGCAGCTTGGGACTAGCGGGAGACTACGAGCAGTACTTC. V is TRBV5-4 and J is TRBJ2-7; 12 nucleotides line up with TRBD2. This CDR3 has 15 amino acids. The germline CDR1 and CDR2 sequences are SGHNT and YYREEE (reference sequence). With 0 bases clipped from V and 3 bases from J, the junction kept 1 base outside the gene matches.

This sequence joins TRBV20-1 and TRBJ1-6; D is unresolved. With 6 bases removed from V and 6 bases from J, the gap between germline ends came to 6 bases. The CDR3 runs 11 residues. Germline CDR1 is DFQATT and CDR2 is SNEGSKA (reference sequence). In DNA form, the CDR3 reads TGCAGTGCCCGGGGTAATTCACCCCTCCACTTT. Its protein is CSARGNSPLHF.

The rearrangement uses TRBV27 and TRBJ2-1, with TRBD2 matching over 10 bases. The germline gives CDR1 MNHEY, CDR2 SMNVEV (reference sequence). With 6 bases clipped from V and 0 bases from J, the junction kept 14 bases outside the gene matches. The CDR3 length is 19 residues. CDR3 DNA: TGTGCCAGCAGAAGCCCTAGTAGGGCTAGCGGGGGCTCCTACAATGAGCAGTTCTTC. Encoded protein: CASRSPSRASGGSYNEQFF.

There are a few counts of this clone. Other DNA sequences within the sample encode an identical CDR3. The chain combines TRBV30 with TRBJ1-2; D not certain. V lost 0 bases, J lost 8 bases, and 7 bases lay in between. CDR1 GTSNPN and CDR2 SVGIG come from the germline V gene (reference sequence). The CDR3 spans 11 residues. As DNA, the CDR3 is TGTGCCTGGAGTGTCGGCGGAGGCTACACCTTC. Its protein product is CAWSVGGGYTF.

A few counts support this clone. The V gene is TRBV9, the J gene TRBJ2-5; D may be TRBD1 (5 bases). Trimming stripped 0 bases from V and 5 bases from J, with 8 bases between. The CDR3 has 13 amino acids. Germline CDR1 reads SGDLS; CDR2 reads YYNGEE. The CDR3 nucleotides read TGTGCCAGCAGCGTAGACAGGATGGAGACCCAGTACTTC. The encoded protein is CASSVDRMETQYF.

This chain uses TRBV5-4 with TRBJ2-3, with D possibly being TRBD2 (5 bases). V was pared by 4 bases and J by 2 bases, with 17 bases between. This CDR3 is built from 16 residues. Germline CDR1 SGHNT, CDR2 YYREEE (reference sequence). The CDR3 DNA reads TGTGCCAGCAGCCCGCGGGTTGGGTGGGACACAGATACGCAGTATTTT. This encodes CASSPRVGWDTDTQYF.

The chain recombines TRBV7-2 with TRBJ2-5; 9 bases line up with TRBD1. The germline V gene has CDR1 SGHTA and CDR2 FQGNSA. Trimming removed 7 bases from V and 5 bases from J; junction bases left unmatched: 14. The CDR3 contains 16 residues. The CDR3 protein is CASKTDHRGLRETQYF. The CDR3 coding sequence is TGTGCCAGCAAAACAGACCACAGGGGGCTGAGGGAGACCCAGTACTTC.

This clone was recorded a few times. The chain has TRBV30 and TRBJ2-7; the match to TRBD1 covers 8 bases. Losses at the gene ends were 1 base for V and 0 bases for J; bases not matched to a gene: 5. Germline V gene data show CDR1 as GTSNPN and CDR2 as SVGIG (reference sequence). This CDR3 has 15 residues. The CDR3 sequence: CAWSGGTGYSYEQYF. For the CDR3, the DNA is TGTGCCTGGAGTGGCGGGACAGGATACTCCTACGAGCAGTACTTC.

This clone was observed a handful of times. This sequence joins TRBV19 and TRBJ2-7, with D possibly TRBD1 on 6 matching bases. With 6 bases removed from V and 5 bases from J, the gap between germline ends came to 11 bases. The CDR3 sequence is 12 residues long. The germline gives CDR1 LNHDA, CDR2 SQIVND (reference sequence). The DNA for the CDR3 is TGTGCCAGTAGAAAAACAGGGAACGAGCAGTACTTC. Translating it yields CASRKTGNEQYF.

This chain connects TRBV7-3 to TRBJ2-1; D ambiguous. Per germline, CDR1 SGHTA and CDR2 FQGTGA. The germline V and J ends were trimmed by 2 bases and 8 bases, with 10 bases remaining between them. The CDR3 runs to 13 residues. CDR3 sequence: CASSLGPSDEQFF. CDR3 bases: TGTGCCAGCAGCTTAGGCCCTAGTGATGAGCAGTTCTTC.

This clone has only a few counts. The rearrangement joins TRBV11-2 to TRBJ2-5; 7 bases align to TRBD2. The ends lost 6 bases at V and 4 bases at J; junction bases unmatched: 14. The CDR3 is made up of 16 amino acids. Germline V CDR1 and CDR2: SGHAT, FQNNGV. The CDR3 sequence is CASRSRGRGRGETQYF. The CDR3 DNA reads as TGTGCCAGCAGGAGTCGCGGGAGAGGTCGAGGAGAGACCCAGTACTTC.

The sample holds many counts of this clone. The chain links TRBV2 to TRBJ2-3; D gene uncertain. V lost 9 bases, J lost 2 bases, and 12 bases lay in between. Germline loops: CDR1 SNHLY, CDR2 FYNNEI. The CDR3 loop spans 13 amino acids. The CDR3 sequence is CASRPEVTDTQYF. Here the CDR3 DNA reads TGTGCCAGTCGACCAGAGGTCACAGATACGCAGTATTTT.